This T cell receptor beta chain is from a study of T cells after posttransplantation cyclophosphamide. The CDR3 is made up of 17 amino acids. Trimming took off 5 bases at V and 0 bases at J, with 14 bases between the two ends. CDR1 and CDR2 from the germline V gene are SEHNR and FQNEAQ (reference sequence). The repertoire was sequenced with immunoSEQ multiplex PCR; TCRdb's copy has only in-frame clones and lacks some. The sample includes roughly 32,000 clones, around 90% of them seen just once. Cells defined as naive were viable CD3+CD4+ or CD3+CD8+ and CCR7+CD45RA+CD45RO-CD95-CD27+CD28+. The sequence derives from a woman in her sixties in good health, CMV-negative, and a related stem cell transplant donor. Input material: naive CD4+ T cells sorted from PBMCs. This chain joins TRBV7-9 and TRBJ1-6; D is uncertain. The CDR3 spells CASSPSGFSSYNSPLHF. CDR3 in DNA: TGTGCCAGCAGCCCTAGTGGGTTCAGCTCCTATAATTCACCCCTCCACTTT.